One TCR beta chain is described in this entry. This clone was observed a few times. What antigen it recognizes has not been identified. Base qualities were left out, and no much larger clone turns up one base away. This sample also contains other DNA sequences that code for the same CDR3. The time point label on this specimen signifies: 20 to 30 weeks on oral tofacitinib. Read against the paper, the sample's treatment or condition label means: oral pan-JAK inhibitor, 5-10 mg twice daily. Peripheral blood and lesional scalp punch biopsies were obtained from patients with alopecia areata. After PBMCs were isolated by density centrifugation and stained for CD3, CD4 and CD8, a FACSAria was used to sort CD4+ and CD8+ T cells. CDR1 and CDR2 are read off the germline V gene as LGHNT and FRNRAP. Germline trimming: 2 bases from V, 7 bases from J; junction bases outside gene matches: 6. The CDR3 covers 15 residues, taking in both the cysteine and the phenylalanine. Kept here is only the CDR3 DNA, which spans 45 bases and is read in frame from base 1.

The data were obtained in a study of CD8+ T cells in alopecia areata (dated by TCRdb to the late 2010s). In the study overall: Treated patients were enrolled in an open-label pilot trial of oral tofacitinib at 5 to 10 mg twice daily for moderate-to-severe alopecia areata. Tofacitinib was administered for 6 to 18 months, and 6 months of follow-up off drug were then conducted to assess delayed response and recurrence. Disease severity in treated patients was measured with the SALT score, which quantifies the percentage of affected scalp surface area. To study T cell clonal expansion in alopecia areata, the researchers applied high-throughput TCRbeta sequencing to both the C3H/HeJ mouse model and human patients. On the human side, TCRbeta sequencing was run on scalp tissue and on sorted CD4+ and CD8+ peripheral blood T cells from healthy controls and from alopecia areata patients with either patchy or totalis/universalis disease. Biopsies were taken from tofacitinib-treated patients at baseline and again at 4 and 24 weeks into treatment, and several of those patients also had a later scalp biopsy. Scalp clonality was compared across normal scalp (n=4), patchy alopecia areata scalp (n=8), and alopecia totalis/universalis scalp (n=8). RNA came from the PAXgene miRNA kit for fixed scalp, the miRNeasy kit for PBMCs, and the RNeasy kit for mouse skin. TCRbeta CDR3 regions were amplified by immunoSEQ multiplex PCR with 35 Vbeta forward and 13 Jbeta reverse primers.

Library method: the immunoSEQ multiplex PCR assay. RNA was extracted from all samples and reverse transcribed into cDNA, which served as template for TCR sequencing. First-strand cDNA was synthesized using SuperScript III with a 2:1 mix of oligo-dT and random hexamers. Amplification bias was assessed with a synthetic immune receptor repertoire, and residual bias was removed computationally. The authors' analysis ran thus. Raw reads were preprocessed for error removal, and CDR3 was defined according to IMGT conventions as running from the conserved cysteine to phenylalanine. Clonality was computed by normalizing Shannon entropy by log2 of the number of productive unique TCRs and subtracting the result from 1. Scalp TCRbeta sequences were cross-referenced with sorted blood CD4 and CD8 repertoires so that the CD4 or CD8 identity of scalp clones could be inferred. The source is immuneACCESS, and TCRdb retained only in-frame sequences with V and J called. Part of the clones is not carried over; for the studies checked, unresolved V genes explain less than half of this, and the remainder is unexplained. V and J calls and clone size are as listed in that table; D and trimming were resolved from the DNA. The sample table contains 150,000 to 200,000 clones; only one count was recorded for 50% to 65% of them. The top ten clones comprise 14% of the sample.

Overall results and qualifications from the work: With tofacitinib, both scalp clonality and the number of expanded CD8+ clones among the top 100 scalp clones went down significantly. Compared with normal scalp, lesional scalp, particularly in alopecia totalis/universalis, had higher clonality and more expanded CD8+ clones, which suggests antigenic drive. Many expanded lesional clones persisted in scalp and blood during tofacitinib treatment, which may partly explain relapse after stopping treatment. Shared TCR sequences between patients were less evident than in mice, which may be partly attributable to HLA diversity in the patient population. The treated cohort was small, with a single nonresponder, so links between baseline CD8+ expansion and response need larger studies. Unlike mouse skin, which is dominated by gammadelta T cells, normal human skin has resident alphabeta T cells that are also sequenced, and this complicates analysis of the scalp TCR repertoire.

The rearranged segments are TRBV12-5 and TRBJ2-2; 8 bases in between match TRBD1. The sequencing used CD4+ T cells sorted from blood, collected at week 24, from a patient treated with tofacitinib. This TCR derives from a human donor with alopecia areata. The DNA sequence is TGTGCTAGTGGTTTGCGGCAGGGGGCGTTCGGGGAGCTGTTTTTT. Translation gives CASGLRQGAFGELFF.